This TCR beta chain appears in the sequencing data of a study of glioma-infiltrating T cells. Points from the study as a whole: Tissue-blood divergence was below expectation in non-neoplastic patients, above in gliomas. CDR3 overlap between tissue and blood was very small.

This clonotype appeared many times. As yet, its antigen is unknown. Amplification of TCR alpha and beta CDR3 regions from RNA used iRepertoire nested multiplex PCR. One-step reverse transcription and amplification started from about 100-400 ng of tissue mRNA or PBMC total RNA. TCRdb reprocessed the multiplex PCR reads via MiXCR and lists one record per CDR3 protein. This table holds fewer than 90,000 distinct CDR3 sequences, 23% found once. Germline V gene sequence: CDR1 ENHRY, CDR2 SYGVKD. This CDR3 has 13 amino acids. The V end lost 5 bases, the J end lost 6 bases, and 13 bases lay between the germline ends.

Sequencing was done on a sample of glioma tissue, nonneoplastic brain tissue, or PBMCs (not recorded which). The chain uses TRBV10-3 and TRBJ1-1; TRBD1 might be the D (5 bases). This receptor was obtained from a human donor with low-grade glioma or glioblastoma, undergoing nonglioma brain surgery, or in good health (not recorded which). The DNA for the CDR3 is TGTGCCATCAGTCCACGACAGTCCCCTGAAGCTTTCTTT. This codes for CAISPRQSPEAFF.